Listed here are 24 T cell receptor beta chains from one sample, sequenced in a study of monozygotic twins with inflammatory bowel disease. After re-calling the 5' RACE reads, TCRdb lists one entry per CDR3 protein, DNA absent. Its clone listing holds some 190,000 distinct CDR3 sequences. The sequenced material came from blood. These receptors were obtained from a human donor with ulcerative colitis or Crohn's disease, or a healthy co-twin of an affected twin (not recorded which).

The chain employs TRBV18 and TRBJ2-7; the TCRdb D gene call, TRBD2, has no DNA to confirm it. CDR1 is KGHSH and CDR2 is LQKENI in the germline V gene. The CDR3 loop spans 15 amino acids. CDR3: CASSEGTSGFDEQYF.

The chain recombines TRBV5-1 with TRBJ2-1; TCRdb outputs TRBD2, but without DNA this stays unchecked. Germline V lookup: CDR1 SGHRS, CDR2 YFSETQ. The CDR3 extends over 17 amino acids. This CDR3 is CASSPLTSGSSYNEQFF.

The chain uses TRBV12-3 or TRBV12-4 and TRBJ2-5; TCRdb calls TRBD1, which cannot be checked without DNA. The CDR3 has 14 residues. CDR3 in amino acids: CASSGGGTLRAQYF.

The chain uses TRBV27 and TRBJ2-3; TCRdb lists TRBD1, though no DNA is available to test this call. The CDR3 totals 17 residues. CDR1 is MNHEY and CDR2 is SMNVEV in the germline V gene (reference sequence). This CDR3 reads CASSFYPGAGKADTQYF.

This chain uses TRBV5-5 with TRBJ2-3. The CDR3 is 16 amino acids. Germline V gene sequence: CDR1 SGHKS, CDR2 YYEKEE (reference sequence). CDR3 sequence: CASSLQTGSITDTQYF. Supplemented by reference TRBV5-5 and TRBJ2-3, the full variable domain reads DAGVTQSPTHLIKTRGQQVTLRCSPISGHKSVSWYQQVLGQGPQFIFQYYEKEERGRGNFPDRFSARQFPNYSSELNVNALLLGDSALYLCASSLQTGSITDTQYFGPGTRLTVL.

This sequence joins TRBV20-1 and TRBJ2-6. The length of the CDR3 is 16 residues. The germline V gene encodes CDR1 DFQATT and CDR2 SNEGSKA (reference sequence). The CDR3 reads CSATSTGFSGANVLTF.

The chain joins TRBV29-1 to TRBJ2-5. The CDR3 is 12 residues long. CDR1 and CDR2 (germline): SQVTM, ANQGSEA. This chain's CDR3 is CSFRQYQETQYF.

The chain's CDR3 is CASSPPGQGGEKLFF. The V call is TRBV18, the J call TRBJ1-4; TCRdb proposes TRBD1, but this gene call is untestable without DNA. Germline-derived CDR1 and CDR2 are KGHSH and LQKENI. The CDR3 length is 15 residues.

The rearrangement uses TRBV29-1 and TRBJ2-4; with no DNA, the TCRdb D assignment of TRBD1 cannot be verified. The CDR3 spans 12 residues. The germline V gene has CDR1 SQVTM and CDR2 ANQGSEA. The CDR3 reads CSVRDSMYIQYF.

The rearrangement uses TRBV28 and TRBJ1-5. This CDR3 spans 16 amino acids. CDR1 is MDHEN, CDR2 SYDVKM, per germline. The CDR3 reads CASSSTRQVPDWPQHF.

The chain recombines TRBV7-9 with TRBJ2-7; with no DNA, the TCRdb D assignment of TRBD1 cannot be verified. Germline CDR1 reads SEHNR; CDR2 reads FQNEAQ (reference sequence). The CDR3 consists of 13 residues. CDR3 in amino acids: CASRTGGNDEQYF. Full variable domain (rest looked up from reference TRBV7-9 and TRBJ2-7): DTGVSQNPRHKITKRGQNVTFRCDPISEHNRLYWYRQTLGQGPEFLTYFQNEAQLEKSRLLSDRFSAERPKGSFSTLEIQRTEQGDSAMYLCASRTGGNDEQYFGPGTRLTVT.

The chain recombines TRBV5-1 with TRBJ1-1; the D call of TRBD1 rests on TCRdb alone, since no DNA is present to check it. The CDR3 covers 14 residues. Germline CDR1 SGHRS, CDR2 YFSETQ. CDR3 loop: CASSYGQGATEAFF.

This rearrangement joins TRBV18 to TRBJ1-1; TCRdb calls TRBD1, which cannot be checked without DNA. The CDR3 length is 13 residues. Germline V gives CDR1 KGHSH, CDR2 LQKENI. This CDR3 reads CASSPRTGTEAFF.

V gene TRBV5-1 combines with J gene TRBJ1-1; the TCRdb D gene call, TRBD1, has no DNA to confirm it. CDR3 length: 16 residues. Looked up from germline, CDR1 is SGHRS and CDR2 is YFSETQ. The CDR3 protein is CASSLVGGAVNTEAFF. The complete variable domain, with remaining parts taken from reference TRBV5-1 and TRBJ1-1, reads KAGVTQTPRYLIKTRGQQVTLSCSPISGHRSVSWYQQTPGQGLQFLFEYFSETQRNKGNFPGRFSGRQFSNSRSEMNVSTLELGDSALYLCASSLVGGAVNTEAFFGQGTRLTVV.

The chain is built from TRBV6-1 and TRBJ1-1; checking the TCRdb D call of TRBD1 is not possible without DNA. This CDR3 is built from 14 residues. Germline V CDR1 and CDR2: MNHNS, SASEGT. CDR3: CASIVGVGATEAFF.

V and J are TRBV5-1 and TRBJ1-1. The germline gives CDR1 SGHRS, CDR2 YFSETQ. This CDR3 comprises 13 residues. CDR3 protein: CASSLDSQVEAFF.

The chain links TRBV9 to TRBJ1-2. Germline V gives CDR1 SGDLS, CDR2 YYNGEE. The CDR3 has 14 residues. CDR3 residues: CASSSDGRRRGYTF. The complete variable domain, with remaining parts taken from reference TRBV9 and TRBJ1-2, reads DSGVTQTPKHLITATGQRVTLRCSPRSGDLSVYWYQQSLDQGLQFLIQYYNGEERAKGNILERFSAQQFPDLHSELNLSSLELGDSALYFCASSSDGRRRGYTFGSGTRLTVV.

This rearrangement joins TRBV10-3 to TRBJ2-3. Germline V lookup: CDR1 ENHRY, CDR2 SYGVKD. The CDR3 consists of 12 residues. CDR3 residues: CAISETADTQYF.

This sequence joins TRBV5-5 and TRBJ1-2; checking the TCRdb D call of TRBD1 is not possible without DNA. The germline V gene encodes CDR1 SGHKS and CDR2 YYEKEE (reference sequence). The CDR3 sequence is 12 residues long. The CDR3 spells CASSVTGDGYTF.

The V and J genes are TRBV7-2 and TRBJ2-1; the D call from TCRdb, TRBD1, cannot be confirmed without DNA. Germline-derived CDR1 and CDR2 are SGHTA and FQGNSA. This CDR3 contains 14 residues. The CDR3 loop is CASSPDRVANEQFF.

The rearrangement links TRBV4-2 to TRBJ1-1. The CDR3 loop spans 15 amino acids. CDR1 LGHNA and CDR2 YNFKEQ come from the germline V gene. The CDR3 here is CASSQDIQLLSEAFF.

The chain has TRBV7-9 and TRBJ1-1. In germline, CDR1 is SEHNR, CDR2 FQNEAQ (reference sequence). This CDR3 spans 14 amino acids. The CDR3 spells CASSFRSPNTEAFF.

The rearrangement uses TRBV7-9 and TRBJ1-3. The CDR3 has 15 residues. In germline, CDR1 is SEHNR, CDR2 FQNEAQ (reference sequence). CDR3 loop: CASSLADRAGNTIYF. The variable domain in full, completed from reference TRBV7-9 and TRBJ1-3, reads DTGVSQNPRHKITKRGQNVTFRCDPISEHNRLYWYRQTLGQGPEFLTYFQNEAQLEKSRLLSDRFSAERPKGSFSTLEIQRTEQGDSAMYLCASSLADRAGNTIYFGEGSWLTVV.

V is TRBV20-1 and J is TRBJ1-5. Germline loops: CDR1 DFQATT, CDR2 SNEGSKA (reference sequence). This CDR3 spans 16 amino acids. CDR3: CSARDPNPWDNQPQHF.